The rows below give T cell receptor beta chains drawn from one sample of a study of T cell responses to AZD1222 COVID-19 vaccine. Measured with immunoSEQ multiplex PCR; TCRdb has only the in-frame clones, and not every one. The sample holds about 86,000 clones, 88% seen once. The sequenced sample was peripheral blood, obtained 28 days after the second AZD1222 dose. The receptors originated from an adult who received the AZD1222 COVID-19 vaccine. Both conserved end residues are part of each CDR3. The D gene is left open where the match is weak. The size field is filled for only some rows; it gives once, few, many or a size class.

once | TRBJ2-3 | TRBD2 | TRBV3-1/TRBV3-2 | TGTGCCAGCAGCCCAACTAGCGGGAGCACAGATACGCAGTATTTT | CASSPTSGSTDTQYF
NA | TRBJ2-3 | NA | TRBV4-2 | TGTGCCAGCAGCCAAGCTGGGGCGGAACACACAGATACGCAGTATTTT | CASSQAGAEHTDTQYF
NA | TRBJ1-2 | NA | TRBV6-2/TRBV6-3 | TGTGCCAGCAGTTACTCCGGACGGAACTTCTATGGCTACACCTTC | CASSYSGRNFYGYTF
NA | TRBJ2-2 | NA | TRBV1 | TGCACCAGCATCCCCCGGTCAGCGGGAGAATATAGCGGGGAGCTGTTTTTT | CTSIPRSAGEYSGELFF
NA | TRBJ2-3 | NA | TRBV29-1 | TGCAGCGTAGCACCATCAGGGGCAGATACGCAGTATTTT | CSVAPSGADTQYF
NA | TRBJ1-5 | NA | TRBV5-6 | TGTGCCAGCAGCGTGGGACCGGGCGATCAGCCCCAGCATTTT | CASSVGPGDQPQHF
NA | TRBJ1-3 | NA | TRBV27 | TGTGCCAGCAGTTTTCGGGGCGGAAACACCATATATTTT | CASSFRGGNTIYF
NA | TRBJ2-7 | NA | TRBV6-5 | TGTGCCAGCAGTTACGGCGGCTTCTACGAGCAGTACTTC | CASSYGGFYEQYF
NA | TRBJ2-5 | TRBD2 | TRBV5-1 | TGCGCCAGCAGCTCCTCGAGGCGGGAGAGTGTACAAGAGACCCAGTACTTC | CASSSSRRESVQETQYF
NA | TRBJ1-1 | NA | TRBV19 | TGTGCCAGTAGTATTGGGGCAGGTAACACTGAAGCTTTCTTT | CASSIGAGNTEAFF
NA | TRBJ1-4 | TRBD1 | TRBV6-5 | TGTGCCAGCAGCCCGACCGGGACAGGGCTTGAAAAACTGTTTTTT | CASSPTGTGLEKLFF
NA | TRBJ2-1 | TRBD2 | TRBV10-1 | TGCGCCAGCAGTGAACTAGCGGGAGGGGATGAGCAGTTCTTC | CASSELAGGDEQFF
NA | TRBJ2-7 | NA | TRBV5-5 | TGTGCCAGCAGCAACCTCGAAGGGAGACGGGCCGAGCAGTACTTC | CASSNLEGRRAEQYF
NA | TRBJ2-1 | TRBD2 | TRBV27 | TGTGCCAGCATCAACAGGGGTGGAATAGCGGGAGTTCGCCCTGGCTCCTACAATGAGCAGTTCTTC | CASINRGGIAGVRPGSYNEQFF
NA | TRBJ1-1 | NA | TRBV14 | TGTGCCAGCAGCCCTGTAGGGGAGGCTGGGGCTGAAGCTTTCTTT | CASSPVGEAGAEAFF
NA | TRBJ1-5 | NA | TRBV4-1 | TGCGCCAGCAGTCGGGTCCCAATCAATCAGCCCCAGCATTTT | CASSRVPINQPQHF
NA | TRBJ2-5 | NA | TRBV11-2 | TGTGCCAGCAGCATATTCGACGGGGACCAGTACTTC | CASSIFDGDQYF
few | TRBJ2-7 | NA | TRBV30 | TGTGCCTGGACCACGCTCCGGGCAGGAGCCCCCTACGAGCAGTACTTC | CAWTTLRAGAPYEQYF